These T cell receptor beta chains were read from a single sample in a study of T-cell memory formation after mild COVID-19. TCRdb called the 5' RACE reads again in MiXCR, with one record for every CDR3 protein. The sample lists 550,000 to 700,000 distinct CDR3 sequences, roughly 17% occurring once. Sequenced sample: PBMCs or a T cell subset sorted from them (not recorded which). These receptors were obtained from an adult woman who had mild COVID-19 (a few samples of this study predate the infection). Cell type and time point are not known. CDR3s include the opening cysteine and the closing phenylalanine or tryptophan. Each record gives: J gene, D gene, clone size, V gene, CDR3 protein, CDR3 DNA. D genes are given only for firm matches. Only some rows state a clone size, as once, few, many or a class for expanded clones.

TRBJ1-2	.	.	TRBV6-6	CASSLQGVGGYTF	TGTGCCAGCAGTTTGCAGGGAGTGGGGGGCTACACCTTC
TRBJ1-4	.	.	TRBV6-6	CASRSRDEKLFF	TGTGCCAGCAGGTCTCGAGATGAAAAACTGTTTTTT
TRBJ2-5	.	.	TRBV4-3	CASSQDRTGWTETQYF	TGCGCCAGCAGCCAAGATAGAACAGGGTGGACGGAGACCCAGTACTTC
TRBJ2-4	TRBD1	.	TRBV5-6	CASRTGLDIQYF	TGTGCCAGCCGGACAGGGCTGGACATTCAGTACTTC
TRBJ2-1	TRBD1	few	TRBV9	CASSARTGRSYNEQFF	TGTGCCAGCAGCGCCAGGACAGGGAGGTCCTACAATGAGCAGTTCTTC
TRBJ2-6	.	.	TRBV6-2/TRBV6-3	CASSRTIATGANVLTF	TGTGCCAGCAGTCGGACAATAGCTACCGGGGCCAACGTCCTGACTTTC
TRBJ2-2	.	few	TRBV5-1	CASSLVWSPNTGELFF	TGCGCCAGCAGCTTGGTATGGAGCCCGAACACCGGGGAGCTGTTTTTT
TRBJ2-2	.	.	TRBV6-2/TRBV6-3	CASSYSPITGFSGELFF	TGTGCCAGCAGTTACTCCCCCATTACAGGGTTCTCCGGGGAGCTGTTTTTT
TRBJ2-3	TRBD2	.	TRBV20-1	CSARVVASGNADTQYF	TGCAGTGCTAGGGTCGTGGCTAGCGGGAACGCAGATACGCAGTATTTT
TRBJ2-2	.	few	TRBV27	CASSLYPEEVGTGELFF	TGTGCCAGCAGTTTATATCCCGAGGAAGTAGGCACCGGGGAGCTGTTTTTT
TRBJ1-1	TRBD1	.	TRBV5-1	CASSLGGQGIAEAFF	TGCGCCAGCAGCTTGGGTGGACAGGGGATTGCTGAAGCTTTCTTT
TRBJ1-2	.	few	TRBV24-1	CATSDGPYGYTF	TGTGCCACCAGTGACGGCCCTTATGGCTACACCTTC
TRBJ2-4	TRBD1	.	TRBV19	CASSIPGTGSKNIQYF	TGTGCCAGTAGTATTCCCGGGACAGGGTCCAAAAACATTCAGTACTTC
TRBJ2-7	.	few	TRBV6-1	CARLSEGLYEQYF	TGTGCCAGGCTCAGCGAGGGCCTCTACGAGCAGTACTTC
TRBJ2-1	TRBD2	few	TRBV24-1	CATSDRSGIVLHEQFF	TGTGCCACCAGTGACCGAAGCGGGATCGTTTTGCATGAGCAGTTCTTC
TRBJ2-2	TRBD2	few	TRBV20-1	CSARRGGLTNTGELFF	TGCAGTGCTAGGCGGGGGGGCCTTACGAACACCGGGGAGCTGTTTTTT
TRBJ1-1	.	.	TRBV12-3/TRBV12-4	CASSLEVRVSEAFF	TGTGCCAGCAGTTTAGAGGTCAGGGTCTCTGAAGCTTTCTTT
TRBJ2-7	.	many	TRBV24-1	CATSIQESFYEQYF	TGTGCCACCAGCATACAGGAATCGTTCTACGAGCAGTACTTC
TRBJ2-5	TRBD1	.	TRBV20-1	CSAGATGGARETQYF	TGCAGTGCTGGGGCGACAGGGGGCGCGAGGGAGACCCAGTACTTC
TRBJ2-2	.	few	TRBV19	CASIRGGGALNTGELFF	TGTGCCAGTATCAGGGGAGGGGGGGCCCTCAACACCGGGGAGCTGTTTTTT
TRBJ2-3	.	few	TRBV20-1	CSAMSGSTSTDTQYF	TGCAGTGCTATGAGCGGGTCAACTAGCACAGATACGCAGTATTTT
TRBJ1-2	.	few	TRBV6-6	CASSYRPERQGYTF	TGTGCCAGCAGTTACAGACCCGAAAGGCAAGGCTACACCTTC
TRBJ2-3	TRBD1	.	TRBV20-1	CSARDLETGNTQYF	TGCAGTGCTAGAGATTTGGAGACAGGGAATACGCAGTATTTT
TRBJ1-2	.	.	TRBV5-6	CASSVGLSLIYGYTF	TGTGCCAGCAGCGTTGGGCTCTCCCTTATCTATGGCTACACCTTC
TRBJ1-4	.	.	TRBV18	CASSPLLSGVELFF	TGTGCCAGCTCACCACTGCTTTCGGGGGTAGAACTGTTTTTT
TRBJ1-1	TRBD1	few	TRBV5-1	CASSRDRGDTEAFF	TGCGCCAGCTCTCGCGACAGGGGGGACACTGAAGCTTTCTTT
TRBJ1-1	.	few	TRBV15	CATSRGWAVDTEAFF	TGTGCCACCAGCAGGGGATGGGCCGTGGACACTGAAGCTTTCTTT
TRBJ2-1	TRBD2	few	TRBV9	CASSVASGGATEQFF	TGTGCCAGCAGCGTAGCTAGCGGGGGGGCTACTGAGCAGTTCTTC
TRBJ2-2	.	few	TRBV12-3/TRBV12-4	CASSLRGHVTGELFF	TGTGCCAGCAGCCTCCGGGGGCACGTCACCGGGGAGCTGTTTTTT
TRBJ2-5	.	few	TRBV7-8	CASSPTPRLVPETQYF	TGTGCCAGCAGCCCAACCCCCCGGCTAGTACCTGAGACCCAGTACTTC
TRBJ1-1	TRBD1	.	TRBV5-1	CASSVQGQLNTEAFF	TGCGCCAGCAGCGTACAGGGACAGCTGAACACTGAAGCTTTCTTT